This T cell receptor (beta chain) is drawn from a study of early T cells in non-severe SARS-CoV-2 infection (dated by TCRdb to the early 2020s). Describing the broader study: Because TCR sequencing relied on bulk RNA taken from unsorted whole blood, pairing of alpha and beta chains was not possible.

Set within a cohort of healthcare workers in London, UK, this nested case-control study involved weekly PCR testing of nasopharyngeal swabs along with blood sampling. Healthcare workers were recruited between 23 and 31 March 2020, during the week of the UK lockdown, and were followed weekly for up to about 15 weeks. The library was obtained by 5' RACE. The run used a NextSeq 500. To correct for sequencing error and PCR bias, the TCR library protocol tagged individual cDNA molecules with unique molecular identifiers. Both TCR alpha and beta chains were sequenced, and tight co-correlation was observed between alpha and beta sequence abundances in each sample. Concerning the study's data processing: Decombinator V4 was used to annotate the V gene, J gene and CDR3 of the TCR sequences. Expanded TCRs were defined as changing significantly between any two time points under a Poisson model with p below 0.0001. TCR abundances were normalised to the total number of TCRs sequenced per sample and were expressed as counts per million. TRAV1-2 paired with TRAJ12, TRAJ20 or TRAJ33 defined MAIT TCRs, while TRAV10 paired with TRAJ18 defined iNKT TCRs. VDJdb, accessed 1 November 2021, was searched for CMV, EBV and SARS-CoV-2 annotated TCRs, excluding TCRs annotated for multiple antigens. The public reads were quality trimmed at Q25 with fastp and then assembled into clones with MiXCR by TCRdb, keeping productive beta chains. Every entry covers one CDR3 protein and lists the most common genes and DNA from its rows. The V and J calls shown here were made by TCRdb, not taken from the authors' results. For this sample the table gives over 25,000 distinct CDR3 sequences, of which approximately 5.2% were detected only once. The ten largest make up 5.5% to 7.5% of the sample.

The CDR3 sequence holds 17 residues, the cysteine and phenylalanine included. Solely the CDR3 DNA is kept, with 51 bases framed from the first base. A distance of 16 bases separates the germline ends of V and J, which lose 2 bases and 0 bases respectively. The germline V gene supplies CDR1 MNHNS and CDR2 SASEGT. This clonotype was recorded a few times. Its antigen is not yet known. No quality values exist for individual bases; no much larger clone is one base distant. What the research found in general, with its limitations: Matching against VDJdb was skewed toward anti-spike CD8 responses, likely underestimated virus-specific expansions, and missed private and CD4 specificities.

The chain uses TRBV6-1 and TRBJ1-1; the D gene lacks a confident call. The sequencing sample was made of whole blood. The sequence was collected from an adult who was a healthcare worker with PCR-confirmed SARS-CoV-2 infection or an uninfected control (not recorded which). The CDR3 region reads CASSEMTTPSLNTEAFF. The DNA reads TGTGCCAGCAGTGAAATGACAACTCCCTCCTTGAACACTGAAGCTTTCTTT.